One sample yielded the 6 T cell receptor beta chains listed below, sequenced in a study of blood T cell repertoires in COVID-19. The data were produced by immunoSEQ multiplex PCR, yet TCRdb's version contains in-frame clones alone and is incomplete. The sample contains 200,000 or so clones, about nine tenths of which appear only once. The sequenced sample consisted of peripheral blood. Receptor source: a woman aged 50 to 60 with acute or convalescent COVID-19.

This clone has only a few counts. V is TRBV4-3 and J is TRBJ1-6; 8 positions agree with TRBD1. With 0 bases clipped from V and 0 bases from J, the junction kept 7 bases outside the gene matches. Germline V CDR1 and CDR2: LGHNA, YSLEER. The CDR3 has 19 amino acids. CDR3 bases: TGCGCCAGCAGCCAAGATCCTCGGACAGGGAGCTCCTATAATTCACCCCTCCACTTT. Translating it yields CASSQDPRTGSSYNSPLHF.

This chain uses TRBV12-2 with TRBJ2-2; TRBD2 reflects the table's D call only, with no check against the DNA. TRBV12-2 is noted as a pseudogene. This CDR3 has 20 amino acids. The CDR3 loop reads CASRLEKVRVAGGPSGELFF. CDR3 coding DNA: TGTGCAAGTCGCTTAGAGAAAGTAAGAGTGGCGGGGGGGCCCTCCGGGGAGCTGTTTTTT.

Comment on this clone: An end of the junction differs from the germline gene, which may be a read error. This sequence joins TRBV11-2 and TRBJ2-7, with 10 bases that match TRBD1. This CDR3 is 15 amino acids long. Per the germline V gene, CDR1 is SGHAT and CDR2 is FQNNGV. The CDR3 region has the DNA TGTGCCAGCAGCCTAGACCGGGACAGGGGTAGCGAGCAGTACTTC. Protein product: CASSLDRDRGSEQYF.

The V call is TRBV5-8, the J call TRBJ2-3; possible D gene TRBD2, 5 bases. CDR3 length: 15 amino acids. The germline CDR1 and CDR2 sequences are SGHTS and YDEGEE. Trimming shortened V by 0 bases and J by 9 bases, and 17 bases separated the two germline ends. CDR3 coding DNA: TGTGCCAGCAGCTTGGGACAAAGGTGGGGAGACACGCAGTATTTT. Its translation is CASSLGQRWGDTQYF.

The chain joins TRBV11-3 to TRBJ1-1; possible D gene TRBD1, 6 bases. V lost 4 bases, J lost 1 base, and 13 bases lay in between. Germline CDR1 reads SGHNT; CDR2 reads YENEEA. The CDR3 sequence is 15 residues long. This CDR3 is CASSSGGRGNTEAFF. CDR3 DNA: TGTGCCAGCAGCTCCGGGGGGCGCGGGAACACTGAAGCTTTCTTT.

The chain links TRBV19 to TRBJ1-2; D is perhaps TRBD1 (6 bases). The CDR3 is 13 residues long. The V and J ends lost 3 bases and 5 bases respectively, with 10 bases between them. CDR1 and CDR2 from the germline V gene are LNHDA and SQIVND (reference sequence). This chain's CDR3 is CASSMDSPYGYTF. CDR3 nucleotide sequence: TGTGCCAGTAGTATGGACAGCCCGTATGGCTACACCTTC.